This T cell receptor (beta chain) is from a study of siplizumab effects on memory and regulatory T cells. Overall study results and limits: Naive T cells looked more diverse than memory cells, and they looked like major contributors to the alloresponse. Researchers could map only a minor fraction of alloreactive clones to unstimulated subsets.

V was shortened by 0 bases and J by 4 bases, with 12 bases between the two germline ends. Germline V CDR1 and CDR2: LGHNA, YSLEER. The CDR3 has 16 residues. Sequenced by immunoSEQ multiplex PCR; TCRdb stores in-frame clones only, minus some. The sample carries fewer than 100,000 clones, over 85% recorded once. This clone was seen only once. The antigen remains unidentified. Sequenced: non-Treg CD4+ T cells sorted from blood. The receptor was derived from a human donor in good health. The chain links TRBV4-3 to TRBJ1-4, with D possibly TRBD1 on 5 matching bases. The CDR3 nucleotides are TGCGCCAGCAGCCAAGACTTAGCGGGGCTTAATGAAAAACTGTTTTTT. Translation: CASSQDLAGLNEKLFF.